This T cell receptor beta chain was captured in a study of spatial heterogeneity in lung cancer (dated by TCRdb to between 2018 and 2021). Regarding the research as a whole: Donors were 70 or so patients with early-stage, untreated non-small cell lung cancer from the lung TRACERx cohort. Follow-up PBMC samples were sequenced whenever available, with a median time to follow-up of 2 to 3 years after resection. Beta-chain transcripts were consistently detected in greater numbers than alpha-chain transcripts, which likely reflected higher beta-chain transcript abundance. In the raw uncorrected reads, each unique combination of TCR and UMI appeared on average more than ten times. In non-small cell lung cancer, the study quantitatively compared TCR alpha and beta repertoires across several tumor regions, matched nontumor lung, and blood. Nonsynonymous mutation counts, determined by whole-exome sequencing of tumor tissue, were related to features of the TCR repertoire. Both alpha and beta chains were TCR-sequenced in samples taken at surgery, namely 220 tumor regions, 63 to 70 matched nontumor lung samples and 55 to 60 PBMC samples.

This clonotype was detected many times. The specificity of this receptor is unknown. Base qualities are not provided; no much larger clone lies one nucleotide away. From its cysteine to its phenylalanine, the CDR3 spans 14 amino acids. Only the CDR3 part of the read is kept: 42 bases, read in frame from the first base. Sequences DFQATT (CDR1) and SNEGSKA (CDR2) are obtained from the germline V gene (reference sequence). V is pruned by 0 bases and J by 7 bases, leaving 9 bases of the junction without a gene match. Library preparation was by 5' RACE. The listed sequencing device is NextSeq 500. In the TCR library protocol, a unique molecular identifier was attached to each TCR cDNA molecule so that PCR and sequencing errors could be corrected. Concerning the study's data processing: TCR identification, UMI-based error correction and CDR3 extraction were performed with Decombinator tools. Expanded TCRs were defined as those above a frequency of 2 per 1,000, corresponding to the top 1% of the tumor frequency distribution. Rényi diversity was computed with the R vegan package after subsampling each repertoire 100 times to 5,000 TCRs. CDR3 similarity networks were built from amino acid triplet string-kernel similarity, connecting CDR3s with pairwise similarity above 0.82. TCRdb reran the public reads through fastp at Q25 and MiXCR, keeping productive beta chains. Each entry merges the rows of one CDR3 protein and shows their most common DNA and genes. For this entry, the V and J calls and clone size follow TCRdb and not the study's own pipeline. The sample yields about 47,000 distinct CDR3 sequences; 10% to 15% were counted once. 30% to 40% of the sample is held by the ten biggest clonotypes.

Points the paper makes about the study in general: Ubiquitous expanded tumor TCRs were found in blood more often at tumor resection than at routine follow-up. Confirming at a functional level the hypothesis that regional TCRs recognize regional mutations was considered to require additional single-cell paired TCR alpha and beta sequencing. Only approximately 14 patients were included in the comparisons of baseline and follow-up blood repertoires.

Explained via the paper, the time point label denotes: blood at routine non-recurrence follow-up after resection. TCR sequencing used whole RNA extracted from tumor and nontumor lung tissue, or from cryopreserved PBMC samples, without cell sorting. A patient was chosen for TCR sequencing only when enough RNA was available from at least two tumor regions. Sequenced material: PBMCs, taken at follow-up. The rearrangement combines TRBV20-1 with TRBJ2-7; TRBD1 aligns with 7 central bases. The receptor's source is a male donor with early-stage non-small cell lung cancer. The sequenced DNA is TGCAGTGCTAGAGAGCGACAGGGTTGGAGGGAGCAGTACTTC. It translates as CSARERQGWREQYF.